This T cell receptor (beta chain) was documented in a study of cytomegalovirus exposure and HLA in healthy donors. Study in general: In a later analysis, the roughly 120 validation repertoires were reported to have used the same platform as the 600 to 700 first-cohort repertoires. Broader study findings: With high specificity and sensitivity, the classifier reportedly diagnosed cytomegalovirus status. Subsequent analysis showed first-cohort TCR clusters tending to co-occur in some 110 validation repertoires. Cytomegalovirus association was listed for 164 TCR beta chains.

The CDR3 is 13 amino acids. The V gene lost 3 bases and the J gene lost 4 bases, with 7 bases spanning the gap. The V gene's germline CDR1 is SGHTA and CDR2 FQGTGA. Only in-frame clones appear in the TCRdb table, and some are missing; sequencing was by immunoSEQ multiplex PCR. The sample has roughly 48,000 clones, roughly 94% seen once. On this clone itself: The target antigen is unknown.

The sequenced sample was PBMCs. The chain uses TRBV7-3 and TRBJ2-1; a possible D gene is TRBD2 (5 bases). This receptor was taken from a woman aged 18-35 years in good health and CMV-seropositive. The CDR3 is CASSLEVYNEQFF. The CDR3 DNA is TGTGCCAGCAGCTTGGAGGTTTACAATGAGCAGTTCTTC. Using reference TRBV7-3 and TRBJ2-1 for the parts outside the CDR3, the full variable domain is GAGVSQTPSNKVTEKGKYVELRCDPISGHTALYWYRQSLGQGPEFLIYFQGTGAADDSGLPNDRFFAVRPEGSVSTLKIQRTERGDSAVYLCASSLEVYNEQFFGPGTRLTVL.